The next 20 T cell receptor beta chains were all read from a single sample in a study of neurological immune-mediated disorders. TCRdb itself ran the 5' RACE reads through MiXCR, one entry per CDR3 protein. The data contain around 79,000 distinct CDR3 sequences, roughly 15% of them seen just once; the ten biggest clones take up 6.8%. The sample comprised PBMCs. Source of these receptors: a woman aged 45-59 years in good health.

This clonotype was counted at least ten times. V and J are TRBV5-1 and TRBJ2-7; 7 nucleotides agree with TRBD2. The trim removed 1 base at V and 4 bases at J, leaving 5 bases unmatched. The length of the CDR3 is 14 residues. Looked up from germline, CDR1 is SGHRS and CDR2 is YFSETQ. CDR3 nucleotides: TGCGCCAGCAGCTTGACGGGGGGTTGGTACGAGCAGTACTTC. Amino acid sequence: CASSLTGGWYEQYF.

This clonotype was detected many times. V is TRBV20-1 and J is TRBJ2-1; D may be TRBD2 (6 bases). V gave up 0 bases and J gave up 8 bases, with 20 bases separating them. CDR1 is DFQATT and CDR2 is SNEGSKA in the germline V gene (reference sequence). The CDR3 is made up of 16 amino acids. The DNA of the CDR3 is TGCAGTGCTAGAGATCCAAATGGACCCCCGGGAGATGAGCAGTTCTTC. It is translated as CSARDPNGPPGDEQFF.

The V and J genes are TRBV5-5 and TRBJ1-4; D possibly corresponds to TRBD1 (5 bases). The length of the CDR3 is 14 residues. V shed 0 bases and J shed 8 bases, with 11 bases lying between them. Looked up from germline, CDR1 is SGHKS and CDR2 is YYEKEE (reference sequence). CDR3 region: CASSLAGTWEKLFF. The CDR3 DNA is TGTGCCAGCAGCTTGGCCGGGACTTGGGAAAAACTGTTTTTT.

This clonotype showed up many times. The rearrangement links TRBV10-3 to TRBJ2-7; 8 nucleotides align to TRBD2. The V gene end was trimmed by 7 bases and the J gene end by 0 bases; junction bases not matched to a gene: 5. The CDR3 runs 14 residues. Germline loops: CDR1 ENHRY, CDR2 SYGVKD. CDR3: CAITPSGSSYEQYF. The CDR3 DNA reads TGTGCCATCACCCCAAGCGGGAGCTCCTACGAGCAGTACTTC.

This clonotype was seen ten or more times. CDR3 DNA: TGTGCCATCAGTGACGGCGGAGGGCTAGCCGGCGCAGATACGCAGTATTTT. Amino acids: CAISDGGGLAGADTQYF. The V call is TRBV10-3, the J call TRBJ2-3, with D tentatively TRBD2 (6 bases). The CDR3 extends over 17 amino acids. V was clipped by 3 bases and J by 4 bases, with 20 bases between them. The V gene's germline CDR1 is ENHRY and CDR2 SYGVKD.

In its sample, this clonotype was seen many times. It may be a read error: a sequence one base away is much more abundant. CDR3 DNA sequence: TGCGCCAGCAGCTTGAGTCTAGCGGACAATGAGCAGTTCTTC. Protein product: CASSLSLADNEQFF. This chain uses TRBV5-1 with TRBJ2-1; 7 bases fit TRBD2. V shed 1 base and J 5 bases; nucleotides not matched to a gene: 3. Germline CDR1 reads SGHRS; CDR2 reads YFSETQ. The CDR3 is 14 amino acids.

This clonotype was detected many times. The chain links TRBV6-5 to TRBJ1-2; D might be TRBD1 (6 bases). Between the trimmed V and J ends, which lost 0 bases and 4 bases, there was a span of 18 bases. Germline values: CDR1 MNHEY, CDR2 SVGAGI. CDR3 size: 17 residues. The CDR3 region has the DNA TGTGCCAGCAGTTACTCTACACAGGGATATGACAGCTATGGCTACACCTTC. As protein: CASSYSTQGYDSYGYTF.

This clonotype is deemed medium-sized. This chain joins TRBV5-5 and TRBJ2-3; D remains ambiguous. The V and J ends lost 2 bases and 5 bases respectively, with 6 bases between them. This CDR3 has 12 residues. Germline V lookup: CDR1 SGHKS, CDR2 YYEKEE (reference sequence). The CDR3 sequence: CASSFWQDTQYF. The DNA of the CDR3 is TGTGCCAGCAGCTTTTGGCAAGATACGCAGTATTTT. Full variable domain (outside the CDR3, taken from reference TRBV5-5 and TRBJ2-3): DAGVTQSPTHLIKTRGQQVTLRCSPISGHKSVSWYQQVLGQGPQFIFQYYEKEERGRGNFPDRFSARQFPNYSSELNVNALLLGDSALYLCASSFWQDTQYFGPGTRLTVL.

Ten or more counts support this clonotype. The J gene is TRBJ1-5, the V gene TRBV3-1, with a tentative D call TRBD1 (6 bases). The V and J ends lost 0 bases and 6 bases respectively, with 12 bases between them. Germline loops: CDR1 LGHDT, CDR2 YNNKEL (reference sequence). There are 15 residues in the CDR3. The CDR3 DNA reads TGTGCCAGCAGCCAAGATTGGCAGGGGCGTCAGCCCCAGCATTTT. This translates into CASSQDWQGRQPQHF.

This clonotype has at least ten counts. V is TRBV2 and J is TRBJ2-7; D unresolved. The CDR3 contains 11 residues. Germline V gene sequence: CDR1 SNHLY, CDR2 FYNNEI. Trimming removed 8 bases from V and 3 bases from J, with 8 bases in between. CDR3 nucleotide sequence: TGTGCCAGCCGGGTTAACTACGAGCAGTACTTC. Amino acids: CASRVNYEQYF.

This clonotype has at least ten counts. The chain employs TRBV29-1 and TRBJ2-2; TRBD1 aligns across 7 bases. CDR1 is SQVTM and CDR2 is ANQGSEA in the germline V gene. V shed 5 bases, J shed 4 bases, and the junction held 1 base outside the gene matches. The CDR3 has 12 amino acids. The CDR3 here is CSVYRGTGELFF. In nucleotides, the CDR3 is TGCAGCGTTTACAGGGGCACCGGGGAGCTGTTTTTT.

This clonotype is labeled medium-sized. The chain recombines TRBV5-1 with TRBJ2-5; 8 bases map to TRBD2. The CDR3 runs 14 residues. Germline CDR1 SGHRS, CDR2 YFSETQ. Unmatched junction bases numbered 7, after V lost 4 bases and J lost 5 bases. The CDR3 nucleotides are TGCGCCAGCAGCCACGGCGGGGGGACGGAGACCCAGTACTTC. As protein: CASSHGGGTETQYF. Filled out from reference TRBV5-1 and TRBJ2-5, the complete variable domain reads KAGVTQTPRYLIKTRGQQVTLSCSPISGHRSVSWYQQTPGQGLQFLFEYFSETQRNKGNFPGRFSGRQFSNSRSEMNVSTLELGDSALYLCASSHGGGTETQYFGPGTRLLVL.

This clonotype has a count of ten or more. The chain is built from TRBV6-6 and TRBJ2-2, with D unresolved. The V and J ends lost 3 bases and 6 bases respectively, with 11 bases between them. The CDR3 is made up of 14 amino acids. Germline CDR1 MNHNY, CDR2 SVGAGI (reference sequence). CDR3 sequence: CASSYTRMAGELFF. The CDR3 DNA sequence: TGTGCCAGCAGTTATACCCGGATGGCCGGGGAGCTGTTTTTT.

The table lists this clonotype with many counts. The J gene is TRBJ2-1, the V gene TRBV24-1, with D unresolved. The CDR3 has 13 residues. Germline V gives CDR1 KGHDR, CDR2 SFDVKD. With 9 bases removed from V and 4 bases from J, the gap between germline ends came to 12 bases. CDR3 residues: CATGYGSYNEQFF. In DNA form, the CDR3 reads TGTGCCACCGGATATGGGTCGTACAATGAGCAGTTCTTC.

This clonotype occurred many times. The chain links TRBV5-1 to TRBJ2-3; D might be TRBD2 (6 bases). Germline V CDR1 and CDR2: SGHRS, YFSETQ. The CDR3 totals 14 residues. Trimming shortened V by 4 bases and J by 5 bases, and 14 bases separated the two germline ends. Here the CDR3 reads CASSGGAAGDTQYF. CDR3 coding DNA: TGCGCCAGCAGCGGCGGGGCGGCGGGAGATACGCAGTATTTT.

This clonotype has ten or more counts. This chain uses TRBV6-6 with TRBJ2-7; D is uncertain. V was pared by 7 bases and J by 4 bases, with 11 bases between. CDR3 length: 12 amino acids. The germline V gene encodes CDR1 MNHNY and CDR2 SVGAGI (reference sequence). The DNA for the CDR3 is TGTGCCAGCACCTCCGAAAGATACGAGCAGTACTTC. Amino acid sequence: CASTSERYEQYF.

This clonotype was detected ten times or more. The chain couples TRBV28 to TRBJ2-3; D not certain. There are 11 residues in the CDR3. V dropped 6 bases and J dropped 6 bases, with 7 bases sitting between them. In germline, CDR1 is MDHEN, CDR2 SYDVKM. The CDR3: CASRSEDTQYF. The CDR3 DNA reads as TGTGCCAGCAGGTCAGAGGATACGCAGTATTTT.

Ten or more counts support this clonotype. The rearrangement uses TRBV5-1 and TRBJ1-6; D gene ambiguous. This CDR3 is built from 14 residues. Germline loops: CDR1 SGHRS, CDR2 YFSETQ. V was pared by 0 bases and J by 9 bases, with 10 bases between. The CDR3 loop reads CASSLGIGLSPLHF. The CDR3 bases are TGCGCCAGCAGCTTGGGAATAGGGCTTTCACCCCTCCACTTT. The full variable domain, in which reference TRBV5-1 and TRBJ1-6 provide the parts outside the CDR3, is KAGVTQTPRYLIKTRGQQVTLSCSPISGHRSVSWYQQTPGQGLQFLFEYFSETQRNKGNFPGRFSGRQFSNSRSEMNVSTLELGDSALYLCASSLGIGLSPLHFGNGTRLTVT.

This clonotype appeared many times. Written as DNA, the CDR3 is TGCGCCACCGGGGACATGACGAACACCGGGGAGCTGTTTTTT. This encodes CATGDMTNTGELFF. V and J are TRBV5-1 and TRBJ2-2; possible D gene TRBD1, 6 bases. CDR3 size: 14 residues. Deletions cut 9 bases from V and 0 bases from J, with 12 bases between. CDR1 and CDR2 (germline): SGHRS, YFSETQ.

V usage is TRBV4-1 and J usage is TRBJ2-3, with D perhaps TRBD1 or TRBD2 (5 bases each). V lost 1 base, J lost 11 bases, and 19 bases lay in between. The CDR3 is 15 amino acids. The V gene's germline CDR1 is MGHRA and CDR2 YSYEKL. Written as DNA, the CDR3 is TGCGCCAGCAGCCAAGTCGGGGCGGGTCAACATAAGCAGTATTTT. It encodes CASSQVGAGQHKQYF.